This T cell receptor beta chain was recorded in a study of CD8 T cells in ankylosing spondylitis. Study-wide results and caveats: Matched ankylosing spondylitis synovial fluid reportedly showed significant enrichment of disease-linked clones. There was a TCR beta motif, made of fewer than 10 highly homologous variants, that appeared characteristic of ankylosing spondylitis blood.

Each CDR3 protein gets one entry after TCRdb re-called the 5' RACE reads with MiXCR. The table records about 460,000 distinct CDR3 sequences, approximately 5% of them present only once. This clonotype was recorded many times. Its antigen is undetermined. This CDR3 spans 13 amino acids. Germline loops: CDR1 DFQATT, CDR2 SNEGSKA (reference sequence). V was trimmed by 6 bases and J by 5 bases, leaving 13 bases between them. The source of this sequence is a male donor with ankylosing spondylitis. The sequencing sample was made of blood, either unsorted or a sorted T cell fraction (not recorded which). This chain links TRBV20-1 with TRBJ2-2; perhaps TRBD2 as D (6 bases). The CDR3 is CSASSGITGELFF. Here the CDR3 DNA reads TGCAGTGCCAGTAGCGGAATTACCGGGGAGCTGTTTTTT.